This TCR beta chain was identified during a study of T cells in Graves' hyperthyroidism and ophthalmopathy. Across the whole study: Blood from the periphery was taken at initial diagnosis, before any treatment.

The CDR3 runs to 15 residues. With 5 bases clipped from V and 4 bases from J, the junction kept 6 bases outside the gene matches. Germline CDR1 and CDR2: SGHTA and FQGNSA. Exclusion followed for patients with uncontrolled infection, other autoimmune disease, pregnancy or lactation. PBMCs were derived from around 10 ml fresh peripheral blood. TCR beta CDR3 regions were amplified from RNA. The primer set for the first-round RT-PCR of the TCR CDR3 was HTBI. Each CDR3 protein gets one entry after TCRdb re-called the multiplex PCR reads with MiXCR. The sample lists roughly 250,000 distinct CDR3 sequences; 16% were seen once. This clonotype was detected many times.

The chain links TRBV7-2 to TRBJ1-5; 9 bases match TRBD1. The specimen was blood. The clonotype was recovered from a woman younger than 35 with Graves' ophthalmopathy. The CDR3 here is CASSQGTGRNQPQHF. In nucleotides, the CDR3 is TGTGCCAGCAGCCAAGGGACAGGGAGAAATCAGCCCCAGCATTTT.